This T cell receptor beta chain was captured in a study of cytomegalovirus exposure and HLA in healthy donors. When sampled, the donors appeared nominally healthy, though they likely had unrecorded immune exposures. The CDR3 contains 14 residues. Trimming shortened V by 6 bases and J by 4 bases, and 14 bases separated the two germline ends. Germline lookup yields CDR1 MNHEY and CDR2 SVGAGI. Amplification used 60 Vbeta primers and 13 Jbeta primers. Libraries were prepared by immunoSEQ multiplex PCR; TCRdb keeps only in-frame clonotypes and omits some of them. Among some 93,000 clones, roughly four fifths were seen once, and the ten largest hold under 4%.

The V call is TRBV6-5, the J call TRBJ2-3; D might be TRBD2 (6 bases). The specimen sequenced was PBMCs. The clonotype comes from a man aged 45-65 years in good health and CMV-seronegative. CDR3 DNA sequence: TGTGCCAGCAGGAGGACGGACTACTCAGATACGCAGTATTTT. Protein: CASRRTDYSDTQYF.